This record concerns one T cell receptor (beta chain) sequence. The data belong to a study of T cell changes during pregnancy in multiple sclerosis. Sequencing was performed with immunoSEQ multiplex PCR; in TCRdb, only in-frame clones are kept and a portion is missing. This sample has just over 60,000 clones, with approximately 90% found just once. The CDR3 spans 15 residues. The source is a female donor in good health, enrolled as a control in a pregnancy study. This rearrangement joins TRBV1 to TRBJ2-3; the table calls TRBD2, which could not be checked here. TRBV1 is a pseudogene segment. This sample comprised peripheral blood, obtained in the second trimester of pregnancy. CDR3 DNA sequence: TGCACCAGCAGCCAGACTAGCGGACGCACAGATACGCAGTATTTT. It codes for CTSSQTSGRTDTQYF.